What follows are 16 T cell receptor beta chains derived from one specimen sequenced in a study of T cell responses to AZD1222 COVID-19 vaccine. Sequenced by immunoSEQ multiplex PCR; TCRdb stores in-frame clones only, minus some. The sample shows more than 70,000 clones, 88% of them seen only once. The sample here was peripheral blood, taken on day 0 of AZD1222 vaccination. These receptors were obtained from an adult in good health.

The chain combines TRBV19 with TRBJ2-2; D call uncertain. The V and J ends lost 3 bases and 0 bases respectively, with 11 bases between them. Germline loops: CDR1 LNHDA, CDR2 SQIVND (reference sequence). The CDR3 loop spans 16 amino acids. The CDR3 sequence is CASSIFGGANTGELFF. The CDR3 DNA reads TGTGCCAGTAGTATTTTCGGCGGAGCGAACACCGGGGAGCTGTTTTTT.

The CDR3 region is CASSTLVAGGPEQFF. Here the CDR3 DNA reads TGTGCCAGCAGCACCCTCGTCGCGGGAGGGCCTGAGCAGTTCTTC. The rearrangement links TRBV7-2 to TRBJ2-1; 9 positions match TRBD2. The V segment lost 5 bases and the J segment 9 bases; nucleotides outside the gene matches: 11. This CDR3 has 15 amino acids. Germline CDR1 SGHTA, CDR2 FQGNSA.

V usage is TRBV19 and J usage is TRBJ1-5; 7 bases fit TRBD1. The germline CDR1 and CDR2 sequences are LNHDA and SQIVND (reference sequence). The J segment lost 4 bases and the V segment lost 3 bases, leaving 3 bases of the junction unmatched. This CDR3 has 14 amino acids. CDR3: CASSITGANQPQHF. The CDR3 region has the DNA TGTGCCAGTAGTATTACAGGGGCTAATCAGCCCCAGCATTTT.

This clone was observed a single time. This chain uses TRBV27 with TRBJ2-3, with a weak D call TRBD2 (5 bases). The CDR3 is 17 residues long. Looked up from germline, CDR1 is MNHEY and CDR2 is SMNVEV (reference sequence). The V end was cut by 0 bases, the J end by 2 bases, with 15 bases between. The CDR3 sequence is CASSLSWWRTNTDTQYF. The CDR3 DNA reads TGTGCCAGCAGTTTATCCTGGTGGAGGACGAACACAGATACGCAGTATTTT.

This chain links TRBV5-6 with TRBJ1-5, with D possibly matching TRBD1 (5 bases). The germline gives CDR1 SGHDT, CDR2 YYEEEE. Trimming removed 0 bases at V and 4 bases at J, with 5 bases between. The CDR3 is 13 amino acids. The chain's CDR3 is CASSLGTNQPQHF. In DNA, the CDR3 is TGTGCCAGCAGCTTGGGGACAAATCAGCCCCAGCATTTT.

The chain combines TRBV11-1 with TRBJ1-1; D not certain. V dropped 1 base and J dropped 2 bases, with 5 bases sitting between them. The CDR3 has 13 amino acids. Per germline, CDR1 SGHAT and CDR2 FQDESV (reference sequence). CDR3 nucleotide sequence: TGTGCCAGCAGCTTAGTGGCAAACACTGAAGCTTTCTTT. Its translation: CASSLVANTEAFF.

This clone was observed a handful of times. V gene TRBV19 combines with J gene TRBJ1-3; D might be TRBD1 (6 bases). V lost 7 bases to trimming and J lost 0 bases, with 13 bases between them. This CDR3 has 15 amino acids. CDR1 is LNHDA, CDR2 SQIVND, per germline (reference sequence). CDR3 sequence (DNA): TGTGCCAGTATTTTTAGAGGGGGCTCTGGAAACACCATATATTTT. This sequence encodes CASIFRGGSGNTIYF. The full variable domain, completed using reference TRBV19 and TRBJ1-3, is DGGITQSPKYLFRKEGQNVTLSCEQNLNHDAMYWYRQDPGQGLRLIYYSQIVNDFQKGDIAEGYSVSREKKESFPLTVTSAQKNPTAFYLCASIFRGGSGNTIYFGEGSWLTVV.

J is TRBJ1-1 and V is TRBV7-3; D is uncertain. This CDR3 has 15 amino acids. The germline gives CDR1 SGHTA, CDR2 FQGTGA. The V end was cut by 5 bases, the J end by 5 bases, with 18 bases between. CDR3 coding DNA: TGTGCCAGCAGCACCGGTCACGCAGGCGGAACTGAAGCTTTCTTT. It translates to CASSTGHAGGTEAFF. Supplemented by reference TRBV7-3 and TRBJ1-1, the full variable domain reads GAGVSQTPSNKVTEKGKYVELRCDPISGHTALYWYRQSLGQGPEFLIYFQGTGAADDSGLPNDRFFAVRPEGSVSTLKIQRTERGDSAVYLCASSTGHAGGTEAFFGQGTRLTVV.

This chain connects TRBV14 to TRBJ2-7; a possible D gene is TRBD1 (6 bases). The CDR3 has 12 residues. Per germline, CDR1 SGHDN and CDR2 FVKESK. Trimming shortened V by 5 bases and J by 9 bases, and 14 bases separated the two germline ends. In DNA, the CDR3 is TGTGCCAGCAGCGGGGGCAGGGTCAGGCAGTACTTC. It yields the protein CASSGGRVRQYF.

Remarks on this clone: Other DNA sequences within the sample encode an identical CDR3. The genes are TRBV5-6 and TRBJ1-5; D may be TRBD1 (5 bases). The germline V gene encodes CDR1 SGHDT and CDR2 YYEEEE. The germline V and J ends were trimmed by 2 bases and 4 bases, with 7 bases remaining between them. The CDR3 extends over 13 amino acids. The CDR3 coding sequence is TGTGCCAGCAGCTTATCAGGGAATCAGCCCCAGCATTTT. Its translation: CASSLSGNQPQHF.

The chain uses TRBV11-2 and TRBJ1-2; TRBD1 matches 8 bases. V shed 5 bases and J 6 bases; nucleotides not matched to a gene: 11. Germline loops: CDR1 SGHAT, CDR2 FQNNGV. CDR3 length equals 15 residues. The CDR3 DNA reads TGTGCCAGCAGCCCAAGACAGGGGCGTTATGATGGCTACACCTTC. Amino acids: CASSPRQGRYDGYTF. Full variable domain (missing parts from reference TRBV11-2 and TRBJ1-2): EAGVAQSPRYKIIEKRQSVAFWCNPISGHATLYWYQQILGQGPKLLIQFQNNGVVDDSQLPKDRFSAERLKGVDSTLKIQPAKLEDSAVYLCASSPRQGRYDGYTFGSGTRLTVV.

CDR3: CASSSFYRSSYNSPLHF. DNA for the CDR3: TGTGCCAGCAGTTCGTTCTACAGGAGCTCCTATAATTCACCCCTCCACTTT. V is TRBV27 and J is TRBJ1-6; the D gene is possibly TRBD1 (5 bases). Trimming removed 4 bases at V and 0 bases at J, with 13 bases between. CDR1 and CDR2 from the germline V gene are MNHEY and SMNVEV (reference sequence). The CDR3 runs to 17 residues.

The V and J genes are TRBV2 and TRBJ1-2; D unclear. V dropped 4 bases and J dropped 9 bases, with 9 bases sitting between them. The V gene's germline CDR1 is SNHLY and CDR2 FYNNEI. The CDR3 is 11 residues long. CDR3 nucleotide sequence: TGTGCCAGCAGTGTGGGAGGGAGCTACACCTTC. It is translated as CASSVGGSYTF.

The rearrangement links TRBV7-9 to TRBJ2-7, with D possibly TRBD2 on 5 matching bases. Germline V gene data show CDR1 as SEHNR and CDR2 as FQNEAQ (reference sequence). V lost 5 bases, J lost 2 bases, and 19 bases lay in between. This CDR3 spans 16 amino acids. The CDR3 nucleotides are TGTGCCAGCAGCCCCACGGAGTTCGGGAAACCCTACGAGCAGTACTTC. It translates to CASSPTEFGKPYEQYF.

The V gene is TRBV5-4, the J gene TRBJ2-3, with D unclear. Trimming left V 3 bases short and J 3 bases short, with 14 bases between. The CDR3 is 15 amino acids. Germline V gene data show CDR1 as SGHNT and CDR2 as YYREEE (reference sequence). The CDR3 DNA reads TGTGCCAGCAGCTCGCCGGCAGCGCCGACAGATACGCAGTATTTT. This translates into CASSSPAAPTDTQYF.

V usage is TRBV4-1 and J usage is TRBJ2-5; a possible D gene is TRBD2 (6 bases). The length of the CDR3 is 15 residues. Germline V gives CDR1 MGHRA, CDR2 YSYEKL. CDR3 protein: CARRGATRSEETQYF. CDR3 coding DNA: TGCGCAAGGAGGGGCGCGACCCGGTCCGAAGAGACCCAGTACTTC.